What follows are 28 T cell receptor beta chains derived from one specimen sequenced in a study of T-cell memory formation after mild COVID-19 (dated by TCRdb to the early 2020s). The method was 5' RACE. The run used an Illumina NovaSeq 6000. In-frame beta chains were kept once TCRdb had trimmed the public reads at Q25 with fastp and called clones with MiXCR. Identical CDR3 proteins give one entry, which carries the most common genes and DNA. Present in this sample are 470,000 or so distinct CDR3 sequences, approximately 20% of which were seen just once. The top ten hold 8.4% of the sample. Sequencing was carried out using PBMCs or a T cell subset sorted from them (not recorded which). These receptors all come from an adult woman who had mild COVID-19 (a few samples of this study predate the infection). The sample titles of this study are shuffled in the database, so cell type and time point are left out; the donor was told from shared clones.

The V call is TRBV4-1, the J call TRBJ2-1, with D uncertain. Germline lookup yields CDR1 MGHRA and CDR2 YSYEKL. The V gene lost 4 bases and the J gene lost 6 bases, with 16 bases spanning the gap. The CDR3 is 15 residues long. The CDR3 loop reads CASSPWFFEFNEQFF. The CDR3 region has the DNA TGCGCCAGCAGCCCCTGGTTTTTTGAATTCAATGAGCAGTTCTTC.

The chain combines TRBV7-9 with TRBJ2-3; no reliable D call. The length of the CDR3 is 16 residues. Germline-derived CDR1 and CDR2 are SEHNR and FQNEAQ (reference sequence). Trimming cost V 1 base and J 5 bases, with 16 bases left between them. Here the CDR3 DNA reads TGTGCCAGCAGCTTAGAGGCAGGCGGTGCTAGAGATACGCAGTATTTT. It specifies CASSLEAGGARDTQYF. Looking up the rest from reference TRBV7-9 and TRBJ2-3 gives the full variable domain: DTGVSQNPRHKITKRGQNVTFRCDPISEHNRLYWYRQTLGQGPEFLTYFQNEAQLEKSRLLSDRFSAERPKGSFSTLEIQRTEQGDSAMYLCASSLEAGGARDTQYFGPGTRLTVL.

V and J are TRBV11-2 and TRBJ2-1; 10 bases fit TRBD2. The germline V gene encodes CDR1 SGHAT and CDR2 FQNNGV. Trimming at V came to 5 bases and at J to 3 bases, leaving 1 base not matched to a gene. The CDR3 covers 14 residues. Here the CDR3 reads CASSGLAVYNEQFF. The CDR3 coding sequence is TGTGCCAGCAGCGGACTAGCGGTCTACAATGAGCAGTTCTTC.

This chain uses TRBV27 with TRBJ2-7; TRBD2 aligns across 12 bases. The CDR3 has 15 amino acids. Germline loops: CDR1 MNHEY, CDR2 SMNVEV (reference sequence). V shed 5 bases, J shed 0 bases, and the junction held 2 bases outside the gene matches. CDR3 in DNA: TGTGCCAGCAGTGAGACTAGCGGGAGCTCCTACGAGCAGTACTTC. Translation: CASSETSGSSYEQYF.

This chain links TRBV5-1 with TRBJ2-1; D might be TRBD1 (5 bases). The V end was cut by 0 bases, the J end by 7 bases, with 17 bases between. Looked up from germline, CDR1 is SGHRS and CDR2 is YFSETQ. The CDR3 is 16 residues long. The CDR3 sequence is CASSLGEQGTMNEQFF. The CDR3 DNA reads TGCGCCAGCAGCTTGGGTGAGCAGGGCACGATGAATGAGCAGTTCTTC.

This clonotype has just a few counts. V usage is TRBV7-6 and J usage is TRBJ1-1, with D possibly matching TRBD1 (5 bases). V lost 1 base, J lost 3 bases, and 9 bases lay in between. Looked up from germline, CDR1 is SGHVS and CDR2 is FNYEAQ. The CDR3 contains 14 residues. CDR3 residues: CASSLGLGDTEAFF. The DNA for the CDR3 is TGTGCCAGCAGCTTAGGTCTGGGGGACACTGAAGCTTTCTTT.

This rearrangement joins TRBV5-1 to TRBJ2-7, with 8 bases matching TRBD2. The V gene end was trimmed by 4 bases and the J gene end by 3 bases; junction bases not matched to a gene: 15. This CDR3 is 17 amino acids long. CDR1 is SGHRS, CDR2 YFSETQ, per germline. The CDR3 loop is CASSSGSTSGSHYEQYF. The DNA of the CDR3 is TGCGCCAGCAGCAGTGGTTCCACTAGCGGATCTCACTACGAGCAGTACTTC.

This clonotype has only a few counts. The chain has TRBV27 and TRBJ1-1, with TRBD1 identical over 9 bases. The CDR3 consists of 15 residues. Trimming removed 2 bases from V and 1 base from J; junction bases left unmatched: 2. CDR1 and CDR2 from the germline V gene are MNHEY and SMNVEV (reference sequence). The CDR3 bases are TGTGCCAGCAGTTTAACGGACAGGGGGAACACTGAAGCTTTCTTT. Its translation: CASSLTDRGNTEAFF.

This clonotype was detected a few times. The genes are TRBV6-5 and TRBJ1-2, with 8 bases lining up with TRBD1. The CDR3 runs 15 residues. J lost 8 bases, V lost 0 bases, and 8 bases had no gene match. Germline V lookup: CDR1 MNHEY, CDR2 SVGAGI. CDR3: CASSYSSQGAQGYTF. CDR3 DNA sequence: TGTGCCAGCAGTTACTCGAGCCAGGGGGCGCAGGGCTACACCTTC.

This clonotype was seen more than once but under ten times. The J gene is TRBJ2-3, the V gene TRBV5-1; 7 positions match TRBD2. CDR3 length: 14 residues. With 2 bases clipped from V and 6 bases from J, the junction kept 6 bases outside the gene matches. Germline CDR1 is SGHRS and CDR2 is YFSETQ. CDR3 sequence (DNA): TGCGCCAGCAGCTTCGTCGGGGAGGGGGATACGCAGTATTTT. The encoded protein is CASSFVGEGDTQYF. Full variable domain (remainder filled in from reference TRBV5-1 and TRBJ2-3): KAGVTQTPRYLIKTRGQQVTLSCSPISGHRSVSWYQQTPGQGLQFLFEYFSETQRNKGNFPGRFSGRQFSNSRSEMNVSTLELGDSALYLCASSFVGEGDTQYFGPGTRLTVL.

This clonotype was seen more than once but under ten times. V is TRBV12-3 or TRBV12-4 and J is TRBJ1-2; D remains ambiguous. Trimming took off 5 bases at V and 4 bases at J, with 17 bases between the two ends. The CDR3 runs 15 residues. The CDR3 spells CASSPETWGGYGYTF. The CDR3 DNA reads TGTGCCAGCAGTCCCGAGACCTGGGGAGGCTATGGCTACACCTTC.

The CDR3 spells CASSLSGTLTYNEQFF. In DNA, the CDR3 is TGTGCCAGCAGCCTAAGCGGGACCCTTACCTACAATGAGCAGTTCTTC. The chain recombines TRBV7-2 with TRBJ2-1; 7 positions match TRBD2. Unmatched junction bases numbered 9, after V lost 5 bases and J lost 2 bases. Looked up from germline, CDR1 is SGHTA and CDR2 is FQGNSA. This CDR3 is 16 amino acids long.

The J gene is TRBJ1-2, the V gene TRBV4-1, with a possible D match to TRBD1 (6 bases). The CDR3 covers 19 residues. CDR1 and CDR2 (germline): MGHRA, YSYEKL. V lost 1 base and J lost 4, with 25 bases in between. CDR3 sequence reads: CASSQVLPLTGGGGYGYTF. CDR3 nucleotides: TGCGCCAGCAGCCAAGTTCTCCCCCTGACAGGCGGGGGCGGCTATGGCTACACCTTC.

The rearrangement links TRBV20-1 to TRBJ1-5; D remains unclear. The V end was cut by 3 bases, the J end by 5 bases, with 11 bases between. Germline V gene lookup returns CDR1 DFQATT and CDR2 SNEGSKA (reference sequence). CDR3 length equals 13 residues. For the CDR3, the DNA is TGCAGTGCTAGTGTCGACGGTGATCAGCCCCAGCATTTT. Encoded protein: CSASVDGDQPQHF.

This clonotype was counted between two and nine times. The chain employs TRBV24-1 and TRBJ2-3; TRBD2 matches 9 bases. The germline V gene encodes CDR1 KGHDR and CDR2 SFDVKD. The CDR3 extends over 15 amino acids. J was trimmed by 1 base and V by 6 bases; bases with no gene match: 4. The CDR3 is CATSLRTSGTDTQYF. CDR3 sequence (DNA): TGTGCCACCAGTCTAAGGACTAGCGGCACAGATACGCAGTATTTT.

There are a few counts of this clonotype. This rearrangement joins TRBV4-1 to TRBJ2-1, with D tentatively TRBD1 (5 bases). The CDR3 length is 16 residues. Trimming removed 3 bases from V and 4 bases from J, with 16 bases in between. CDR1 is MGHRA, CDR2 YSYEKL, per germline. Here the CDR3 reads CASSHKGSSFYNEQFF. In DNA form, the CDR3 reads TGCGCCAGCAGCCACAAGGGGTCTAGTTTTTACAATGAGCAGTTCTTC.

This clonotype was observed a few times. The V and J genes are TRBV6-1 and TRBJ1-2; TRBD1 matches at 7 bases. Trimming at V came to 7 bases and at J to 2 bases, leaving 13 bases not matched to a gene. Per the germline V gene, CDR1 is MNHNS and CDR2 is SASEGT. The CDR3 consists of 16 residues. CDR3 bases: TGTGCCAGCATCCCTGACCACAGGGGAGGGAACTATGGCTACACCTTC. Protein product: CASIPDHRGGNYGYTF.

V gene TRBV27 combines with J gene TRBJ1-1; D is unresolved. Germline V gene lookup returns CDR1 MNHEY and CDR2 SMNVEV (reference sequence). Trimming cost V 0 bases and J 8 bases, with 10 bases left between them. CDR3 length: 13 amino acids. The CDR3 region has the DNA TGTGCCAGCAGTTTATCGGGCTCGTCGGAAGCTTTCTTT. Its protein product is CASSLSGSSEAFF.

This chain links TRBV3-1 with TRBJ2-7; no firm D call. CDR1 is LGHDT and CDR2 is YNNKEL in the germline V gene (reference sequence). V gave up 1 base and J gave up 5 bases, with 9 bases separating them. CDR3 length: 13 amino acids. CDR3 sequence reads: CASSQGSGNEQYF. The DNA of the CDR3 is TGTGCCAGCAGCCAAGGGTCGGGCAACGAGCAGTACTTC.

This clonotype appeared a few times. This chain links TRBV12-3 or TRBV12-4 with TRBJ2-5, with TRBD2 matching over 9 bases. The CDR3 loop spans 16 amino acids. V lost 6 bases, J lost 5 bases, and 13 bases stayed unmatched. The CDR3 protein is CASSSPQRGDRETQYF. Here the CDR3 DNA reads TGTGCCAGCAGCTCACCTCAGCGGGGGGACCGCGAGACCCAGTACTTC.

The J gene is TRBJ1-1, the V gene TRBV5-1, with TRBD1 identical over 11 bases. The germline CDR1 and CDR2 sequences are SGHRS and YFSETQ. The length of the CDR3 is 15 residues. Trimming took 4 bases from V and 3 from J; bases not matched to a gene: 5. Written as DNA, the CDR3 is TGCGCCAGCAGCCCTGGGGACAGGGGGGACACTGAAGCTTTCTTT. This translates into CASSPGDRGDTEAFF. The whole variable domain, remainder taken from reference TRBV5-1 and TRBJ1-1, is KAGVTQTPRYLIKTRGQQVTLSCSPISGHRSVSWYQQTPGQGLQFLFEYFSETQRNKGNFPGRFSGRQFSNSRSEMNVSTLELGDSALYLCASSPGDRGDTEAFFGQGTRLTVV.

This clonotype was found a few times. The J gene is TRBJ2-1, the V gene TRBV5-1; 9 nucleotides agree with TRBD2. This CDR3 spans 13 amino acids. Germline V lookup: CDR1 SGHRS, CDR2 YFSETQ. With V trimmed by 4 bases and J by 10 bases, 6 bases remained unmatched. The CDR3 DNA sequence: TGCGCCAGCAGCGTACTAGCGGGCGGAGAGCAGTTCTTC. This encodes CASSVLAGGEQFF.

The V gene is TRBV25-1, the J gene TRBJ2-2; D tentatively reads TRBD1 or TRBD2 (5 bases each). The CDR3 is made up of 13 amino acids. Germline loops: CDR1 MGHDK, CDR2 SYGVNS. The V gene lost 4 bases and the J gene lost 5 bases, with 8 bases spanning the gap. CDR3 in DNA: TGTGCCAGCAGTGCTGGGGGTACCGGGGAGCTGTTTTTT. This sequence encodes CASSAGGTGELFF.

The chain carries TRBV5-5 and TRBJ2-1; TRBD2 is a possible D gene (6 bases). The V end was cut by 1 base, the J end by 9 bases, with 14 bases between. The germline CDR1 and CDR2 sequences are SGHKS and YYEKEE (reference sequence). This CDR3 is 14 amino acids long. In DNA form, the CDR3 reads TGTGCCAGCAGCTTGTCACCCGGGAGCGGTGAGCAGTTCTTC. Amino acids: CASSLSPGSGEQFF. Using reference TRBV5-5 and TRBJ2-1 for the parts outside the CDR3, the full variable domain is DAGVTQSPTHLIKTRGQQVTLRCSPISGHKSVSWYQQVLGQGPQFIFQYYEKEERGRGNFPDRFSARQFPNYSSELNVNALLLGDSALYLCASSLSPGSGEQFFGPGTRLTVL.

This clonotype was picked up one time. The chain uses TRBV19 and TRBJ1-2; D call uncertain. This CDR3 region has 12 residues. Germline V gives CDR1 LNHDA, CDR2 SQIVND (reference sequence). V gave up 6 bases and J gave up 4 bases, with 9 bases separating them. The CDR3 region has the DNA TGTGCCAGTAGATCGGCAGTCTATGGCTACACCTTC. Its protein is CASRSAVYGYTF.

This clonotype has just a few counts. The rearrangement uses TRBV24-1 and TRBJ2-7; 8 bases are shared with TRBD1. Per the germline V gene, CDR1 is KGHDR and CDR2 is SFDVKD. The CDR3 runs 16 residues. Germline trimming cut 6 bases from V and 5 bases from J; bases unmatched to any gene: 14. The CDR3 reads CATSPTTWTGKHEQYF. The CDR3 DNA reads TGTGCCACCAGTCCCACGACCTGGACAGGGAAACACGAGCAGTACTTC.

The chain has TRBV20-1 and TRBJ2-2; no clear D gene. Trimming took off 3 bases at V and 6 bases at J, with 8 bases between the two ends. This CDR3 has 12 amino acids. The germline V gene has CDR1 DFQATT and CDR2 SNEGSKA (reference sequence). CDR3 nucleotide sequence: TGCAGTGCTAGCCCTAGGGCCGGGGAGCTGTTTTTT. It encodes CSASPRAGELFF.

This sequence joins TRBV28 and TRBJ2-3; 7 bases are a match to TRBD2. The V segment lost 7 bases and the J segment 9 bases; nucleotides outside the gene matches: 19. The CDR3 is made up of 16 amino acids. Looked up from germline, CDR1 is MDHEN and CDR2 is SYDVKM. This chain's CDR3 is CASTIPGGGGQGTQYF. CDR3 in DNA: TGTGCCAGCACCATCCCTGGGGGGGGAGGCCAAGGGACGCAGTATTTT.